The entry below describes one T cell receptor beta chain. Its antigen is still unknown. This CDR3 is built from 12 residues. V was trimmed by 2 bases and J by 2 bases, leaving 3 bases between them. Germline CDR1 reads MDHEN; CDR2 reads SYDVKM. This table comes from immunoSEQ multiplex PCR, and its TCRdb copy is limited to in-frame clones, with some not included. The table records some 140,000 clones, approximately 90% of them present only once. The data were obtained in a study of cytotoxic CD8 clonotypes in ibrutinib-treated CLL. Study-wide context: Patients: some 11 relapsed/refractory, approximately 15 treatment-naive, 17 to 18 IGHV unmutated. Partial responses totalled about 25 and complete responses 2; after median approximately 6 years, around 14 remained remitted and around twelve progressed. Study-level results: Exceeding age-matched healthy donors, baseline clonality also tracked the counts of circulating CD8+ T cells. Treatment left the uncommon public clonotypes either contracted or stable in frequency.

The chain employs TRBV28 and TRBJ1-2; D remains ambiguous. The clonotype originates from a human donor with chronic lymphocytic leukemia. The sequencing used PBMCs, collected after 12 months of ibrutinib treatment. The CDR3 DNA reads TGTGCCAGCAGTTTACTCAACTATGGCTACACCTTC. Translating it yields CASSLLNYGYTF.